This entry lists 17 T cell receptor beta chains sequenced from one sample in a study of long-term antiretroviral therapy in people with HIV. immunoSEQ v3.0 was run at survey level. TCRdb's table, derived via immunoSEQ multiplex PCR, lists solely in-frame clones and lacks some. Here the sample spans about 24,000 clones, roughly four fifths being singletons. This sample comprised unsorted PBMCs, obtained 0.4 years after starting antiretroviral therapy. The receptor source for this set is a man aged 50 or older with HIV.

CDR3 sequence: CASSQGTGHTF. The CDR3, as DNA: TGCGCCAGCAGCCAAGGGACCGGCCACACCTTC. This chain connects TRBV4-1 to TRBJ1-2; D not certain. Germline V CDR1 and CDR2: MGHRA, YSYEKL. The CDR3 loop spans 11 amino acids. The V end was cut by 1 base, the J end by 12 bases, with 9 bases between.

The table lists this clone with a count of one. The V call is TRBV19, the J call TRBJ1-5, with D hard to call. The V and J ends lost 4 bases and 0 bases respectively, with 10 bases between them. The germline gives CDR1 LNHDA, CDR2 SQIVND (reference sequence). The CDR3 runs 15 residues. The CDR3 reads CASSKGRDSNQPQHF. CDR3 nucleotide sequence: TGTGCCAGTAGTAAAGGGCGAGATAGCAATCAGCCCCAGCATTTT.

The CDR3 DNA is TGTGCCAGCAGCCGAAAGTCGGCAGGGCGGAATTCACCCCTCCACTTT. Translation gives CASSRKSAGRNSPLHF. The chain has TRBV14 and TRBJ1-6; D may be TRBD1 (5 bases). Between the trimmed V and J ends, which lost 4 bases and 7 bases, there was a span of 17 bases. The V gene's germline CDR1 is SGHDN and CDR2 FVKESK. This CDR3 spans 16 amino acids.

This chain links TRBV9 with TRBJ2-2, with D perhaps assigned TRBD1 or TRBD2 (6 bases each). CDR3 length equals 16 residues. The V end was cut by 4 bases, the J end by 3 bases, with 16 bases between. The germline V gene encodes CDR1 SGDLS and CDR2 YYNGEE. The CDR3 DNA reads TGTGCCAGCAGCCCAGGGGCGGGATTCGACACCGGGGAGCTGTTTTTT. Its protein is CASSPGAGFDTGELFF.

V gene TRBV28 combines with J gene TRBJ1-2, with D unclear. From germline, CDR1 is MDHEN and CDR2 SYDVKM. The ends were cut back, 6 bases at V and 5 bases at J, with 13 bases in the middle. The CDR3 runs to 13 residues. The CDR3 loop is CASSFGEKYGYTF. For the CDR3, the DNA is TGTGCCAGCAGCTTCGGAGAGAAATATGGCTACACCTTC.

The chain carries TRBV28 and TRBJ2-7, with D possibly TRBD1 on 5 matching bases. Germline CDR1 and CDR2: MDHEN and SYDVKM. The CDR3 is made up of 11 amino acids. Trimming cost V 8 bases and J 6 bases, with 11 bases left between them. CDR3 sequence (DNA): TGTGCCAGCGCAACAGGCCCCGAGCAGTACTTC. It specifies CASATGPEQYF. The complete variable domain, with remaining parts taken from reference TRBV28 and TRBJ2-7, reads DVKVTQSSRYLVKRTGEKVFLECVQDMDHENMFWYRQDPGLGLRLIYFSYDVKMKEKGDIPEGYSVSREKKERFSLILESASTNQTSMYLCASATGPEQYFGPGTRLTVT.

The chain uses TRBV7-9 and TRBJ2-7; no clear D. Germline CDR1 is SEHNR and CDR2 is FQNEAQ (reference sequence). This CDR3 region has 12 residues. V lost 4 bases and J lost 3, with 7 bases in between. CDR3 sequence (DNA): TGTGCCAGCAGCTCCCTAGTCTACGAGCAGTACTTC. Protein product: CASSSLVYEQYF.

The V call is TRBV6-4, the J call TRBJ2-3; no reliable D call. The CDR3 sequence is 14 residues long. Looked up from germline, CDR1 is MRHNA and CDR2 is SNTAGT. The germline V and J ends were trimmed by 4 bases and 2 bases, with 10 bases remaining between them. Written as DNA, the CDR3 is TGTGCCAGCAGTGTTGGCGAGGACACAGATACGCAGTATTTT. It specifies CASSVGEDTDTQYF.

The genes are TRBV29-1 and TRBJ2-2; D may be TRBD1 or TRBD2 (5 bases each). Germline lookup yields CDR1 SQVTM and CDR2 ANQGSEA. This CDR3 region has 13 residues. The ends were cut back, 2 bases at V and 4 bases at J, with 8 bases in the middle. The CDR3 region is CSVELGTTGELFF. As DNA, the CDR3 is TGCAGCGTTGAATTGGGGACCACCGGGGAGCTGTTTTTT.

Written as DNA, the CDR3 is TGCAGCGTTTACCGGGACACGAACACTGAAGCTTTCTTT. Amino acid sequence: CSVYRDTNTEAFF. J is TRBJ1-1 and V is TRBV29-1; a possible D gene is TRBD1 (6 bases). CDR1 SQVTM and CDR2 ANQGSEA come from the germline V gene. The CDR3 sequence is 13 residues long. The V and J ends lost 5 bases and 1 base respectively, with 11 bases between them. The whole variable domain, remainder taken from reference TRBV29-1 and TRBJ1-1, is SAVISQKPSRDICQRGTSLTIQCQVDSQVTMMFWYRQQPGQSLTLIATANQGSEATYESGFVIDKFPISRPNLTFSTLTVSNMSPEDSSIYLCSVYRDTNTEAFFGQGTRLTVV.

The V call is TRBV28, the J call TRBJ2-1; tentatively, D is TRBD1 or TRBD2 (5 bases each). V shed 2 bases and J shed 0 bases, with 11 bases lying between them. Per the germline V gene, CDR1 is MDHEN and CDR2 is SYDVKM. The CDR3 is made up of 16 amino acids. In nucleotides, the CDR3 is TGTGCCAGCAGTTTAGGGGGTGGGGGCTCCTACAATGAGCAGTTCTTC. Translated: CASSLGGGGSYNEQFF.

The chain recombines TRBV4-1 with TRBJ2-5; no firm D call. Trimming removed 1 base from V and 5 bases from J, with 17 bases in between. The length of the CDR3 is 16 residues. CDR1 MGHRA and CDR2 YSYEKL come from the germline V gene. CDR3: CASSQGSGIGRETQYF. CDR3 sequence (DNA): TGCGCCAGCAGCCAAGGGAGTGGCATAGGGCGGGAGACCCAGTACTTC.

The rearrangement links TRBV6-6 to TRBJ2-3, with TRBD2 as a possible D gene (5 bases). The CDR3 sequence is 15 residues long. Germline assignment: CDR1 MNHNY and CDR2 SVGAGI (reference sequence). V was shortened by 6 bases and J by 0 bases, with 13 bases between the two germline ends. CDR3 nucleotides: TGTGCCAGCAGCCCAGCGGTAACTAGCACAGATACGCAGTATTTT. Translating gives CASSPAVTSTDTQYF.

The CDR3 bases are TGTGCCAGCAGCTTAGGGGGCGGGGGAGACACCGGGGAGCTGTTTTTT. It is translated as CASSLGGGGDTGELFF. This chain connects TRBV11-3 to TRBJ2-2; TRBD2 agrees at 7 bases. Trimming removed 1 base from V and 3 bases from J; junction bases left unmatched: 5. The CDR3 contains 16 residues. Germline CDR1 is SGHNT and CDR2 is YENEEA.

The V gene is TRBV2, the J gene TRBJ1-2; tentative D call: TRBD1 (5 bases). The CDR3 spans 15 residues. The germline gives CDR1 SNHLY, CDR2 FYNNEI. Between the trimmed V and J ends, which lost 2 bases and 4 bases, there was a span of 14 bases. The CDR3 here is CASSESRGFIYGYTF. The CDR3 DNA sequence: TGTGCCAGCAGTGAATCCCGGGGGTTCATCTATGGCTACACCTTC.

The table lists this clone with a count of one. V is TRBV11-1 and J is TRBJ1-1; a weak D match, TRBD1 (5 bases). Trimming took 7 bases from V and 4 from J, leaving 13 bases between them. Germline V gene lookup returns CDR1 SGHAT and CDR2 FQDESV (reference sequence). This CDR3 comprises 13 residues. CDR3: CASTLGGTTEAFF. Written as DNA, the CDR3 is TGTGCCAGCACCTTGGGGGGGACCACTGAAGCTTTCTTT.

V and J are TRBV10-3 and TRBJ2-2; 11 bases are shared with TRBD2. J lost 1 base, V lost 3 bases, and 4 bases had no gene match. Per the germline V gene, CDR1 is ENHRY and CDR2 is SYGVKD. This CDR3 contains 17 residues. The CDR3 bases are TGTGCCATCAGTGATCCCGGGACTAGCGGGAACACCGGGGAGCTGTTTTTT. Protein sequence: CAISDPGTSGNTGELFF.